Following are 24 T cell receptor beta chains from one sample sequenced in a study of glioma-infiltrating T cells. Amplification of TCR alpha and beta CDR3 regions from RNA used iRepertoire nested multiplex PCR. TCRdb re-analysed the multiplex PCR reads in MiXCR, keeping a single row per CDR3 protein. The sample shows 150,000 or so distinct CDR3 sequences, around 40% of them seen only once. Sequenced material: glioma tissue, nonneoplastic brain tissue, or PBMCs (not recorded which). These receptors were obtained from a human donor with low-grade glioma or glioblastoma, undergoing nonglioma brain surgery, or in good health (not recorded which).

This clonotype showed up many times. The genes are TRBV7-3 and TRBJ2-2; no clear D gene. Germline V gene data show CDR1 as SGHTA and CDR2 as FQGTGA. Trimming took 5 bases from V and 3 from J, leaving 10 bases between them. CDR3 length: 14 amino acids. The CDR3 here is CASSPLPDTGELFF. The DNA for the CDR3 is TGTGCCAGCAGCCCCCTCCCAGACACCGGGGAGCTGTTTTTT.

J is TRBJ2-2 and V is TRBV27; the D gene is possibly TRBD2 (5 bases). Germline loops: CDR1 MNHEY, CDR2 SMNVEV (reference sequence). The CDR3 is 13 amino acids. V shed 6 bases and J shed 13 bases, with 18 bases lying between them. CDR3 protein: CASSQDESAGLFF. CDR3 coding DNA: TGTGCCAGCAGCCAAGATGAGAGTGCGGGGCTGTTTTTT.

The V gene is TRBV18, the J gene TRBJ2-5; D is possibly TRBD2 (5 bases). CDR3 length equals 13 residues. The germline V gene has CDR1 KGHSH and CDR2 LQKENI. V lost 10 bases and J lost 2, with 14 bases in between. CDR3: CATYRTGQETQYF. The CDR3 region has the DNA TGTGCCACCTACCGGACGGGACAAGAGACCCAGTACTTC.

The chain employs TRBV20-1 and TRBJ2-3; 8 bases are a match to TRBD2. CDR1 DFQATT and CDR2 SNEGSKA come from the germline V gene (reference sequence). V lost 5 bases and J lost 3; bases outside the gene matches: 7. The CDR3 length is 14 residues. CDR3 amino acids: CSAAGGAMTDTQYF. CDR3 bases: TGCAGTGCTGCCGGGGGGGCAATGACAGATACGCAGTATTTT.

Concerning this clonotype: A much larger clone lies a single base off, so this may be a read error. The chain employs TRBV7-6 and TRBJ2-3; D is perhaps TRBD2 (6 bases). The germline V gene has CDR1 SGHVS and CDR2 FNYEAQ. This CDR3 is 15 amino acids long. CDR3 bases: TGTGCCCGCAGCTTAGTGGGGACTCTCACAGATACGCAGTATTTT. Its translation is CARSLVGTLTDTQYF.

This chain connects TRBV6-1 to TRBJ2-1, with D tentatively TRBD2 (7 bases). The CDR3 totals 15 residues. In germline, CDR1 is MNHNS, CDR2 SASEGT. V was pared by 8 bases and J by 8 bases, with 22 bases between. The CDR3 sequence: CASRSQGGVEDEQFF. The CDR3 DNA sequence: TGTGCCAGCCGGTCACAGGGAGGGGTAGAGGATGAGCAGTTCTTC.

This clonotype was seen more than once but under ten times. CDR3 loop: CASDGRGMKDTEAFF. The CDR3 bases are TGCGCCAGCGATGGGAGGGGCATGAAGGACACTGAAGCTTTCTTT. The genes are TRBV10-2 and TRBJ1-1; possible D gene TRBD1, 5 bases. V was clipped by 8 bases and J by 3 bases, with 19 bases between them. The CDR3 extends over 15 amino acids. Germline V lookup: CDR1 WSHSY, CDR2 SAAADI.

In this sample, this clonotype turned up a few times. The chain has TRBV7-9 and TRBJ1-1; D unresolved. V lost 1 base and J lost 10, with 10 bases in between. CDR1 SEHNR and CDR2 FQNEAQ come from the germline V gene (reference sequence). CDR3 length equals 12 residues. In DNA, the CDR3 is TGTGCCAGCAGCTTAGTAGGGCAAGGAGCTTTCTTT. Translated: CASSLVGQGAFF.

V usage is TRBV20-1 and J usage is TRBJ2-7, with 8 nucleotides matching TRBD1. Germline V gene lookup returns CDR1 DFQATT and CDR2 SNEGSKA (reference sequence). CDR3 length: 16 amino acids. Germline trimming cut 0 bases from V and 1 base from J; bases unmatched to any gene: 8. The CDR3: CSARDLDRGTSYEQYF. The CDR3 DNA reads TGCAGTGCTAGAGATCTCGACAGGGGAACGTCCTACGAGCAGTACTTC.

This clonotype was seen a handful of times. The rearrangement uses TRBV6-2 or TRBV6-3 and TRBJ1-2; D unresolved. The germline gives CDR1 MNHEY, CDR2 SVGEGT. The CDR3 loop spans 13 amino acids. Trimming shortened V by 2 bases and J by 3 bases, and 7 bases separated the two germline ends. The CDR3 loop is CASSYIKDYGYTF. The CDR3 coding sequence is TGTGCCAGCAGTTACATCAAGGACTATGGCTACACCTTC.

This chain links TRBV11-2 with TRBJ2-7; TRBD2 might be the D (5 bases). Trimming left V 7 bases short and J 2 bases short, with 9 bases between. CDR3 length equals 12 residues. Germline-derived CDR1 and CDR2 are SGHAT and FQNNGV. CDR3 DNA: TGTGCCAGCACCAGCGGCCCCTACGAGCAGTACTTC. Translated, it gives CASTSGPYEQYF.

This clonotype was counted ten times or more. This sequence joins TRBV6-6 and TRBJ2-7; 9 bases fit TRBD2. V shed 2 bases, J shed 3 bases, and the junction held 2 bases outside the gene matches. This CDR3 has 14 amino acids. Germline V gene lookup returns CDR1 MNHNY and CDR2 SVGAGI (reference sequence). CDR3 DNA sequence: TGTGCCAGCAGTTACACTAGCGGGTTCTACGAGCAGTACTTC. Its translation is CASSYTSGFYEQYF.

Regarding this clonotype: The junction departs from germline at one end; a sequencing error may be responsible. Here the CDR3 reads CASRGTVYVYTF. The CDR3 DNA reads as TGTGCCAGCAGGGGGACAGTCTATGTCTACACCTTC. The genes are TRBV6-2 or TRBV6-3 and TRBJ1-2, with TRBD1 matching over 7 bases. The germline V gene has CDR1 MNHEY and CDR2 SVGEGT. There are 12 residues in the CDR3.

This clonotype has more than one count but fewer than ten. The V and J genes are TRBV6-1 and TRBJ1-5; TRBD1 matches at 9 bases. With 5 bases clipped from V and 1 base from J, the junction kept 12 bases outside the gene matches. The CDR3 runs to 18 residues. CDR1 and CDR2 (germline): MNHNS, SASEGT. CDR3 DNA: TGTGCCAGCAGTTCCCGCGGACAGGGGACCGTAAGCAATCAGCCCCAGCATTTT. Protein product: CASSSRGQGTVSNQPQHF.

The chain has TRBV6-1 and TRBJ2-1; 11 nucleotides align to TRBD1. V was pared by 6 bases and J by 8 bases, with 9 bases of the junction left unmatched. This CDR3 has 15 amino acids. Per the germline V gene, CDR1 is MNHNS and CDR2 is SASEGT. The CDR3 is CASRLGQGAMYEQFF. CDR3 bases: TGTGCCAGCAGGCTCGGACAGGGGGCGATGTATGAGCAGTTCTTC.

The chain employs TRBV6-1 and TRBJ2-7, with a weak D call TRBD1 (6 bases). Trimming took off 6 bases at V and 6 bases at J, with 18 bases between the two ends. This CDR3 contains 14 residues. Germline values: CDR1 MNHNS, CDR2 SASEGT. CDR3 sequence reads: CASRLPGQDIEQYF. The CDR3, as DNA: TGTGCCAGCAGGCTTCCGGGACAAGATATCGAGCAGTACTTC.

Concerning this clonotype itself: Germline and junction disagree at one end, which may indicate a read error. This sequence joins TRBV2 and TRBJ2-5, with D possibly matching TRBD2 (5 bases). This CDR3 contains 14 residues. Germline CDR1 and CDR2: SNHLY and FYNNEI. DNA for the CDR3: TGTGTCAGCAGCCAAGGAATAGCGATGGAGACCCAGTACTTC. It encodes CVSSQGIAMETQYF.

This clonotype was recorded a few times. The rearrangement joins TRBV6-6 to TRBJ1-1, with D perhaps TRBD1 (5 bases). The CDR3 runs 16 residues. V was shortened by 0 bases and J by 4 bases, with 15 bases between the two germline ends. Germline CDR1 MNHNY, CDR2 SVGAGI (reference sequence). CDR3 sequence (DNA): TGTGCCAGCAGTTACTCGAGATCAGCGGGGGGCACTGAAGCTTTCTTT. Amino acid sequence: CASSYSRSAGGTEAFF.

The V and J genes are TRBV6-2 or TRBV6-3 and TRBJ2-7; TRBD2 might be the D (5 bases). The closer fit of TRBJ2-1 to the DNA end suggests the J call may be wrong. There are 14 residues in the CDR3. Germline CDR1 is MNHEY and CDR2 is SVGEGT. CDR3 protein: CASSMVAYDNEQFF. In nucleotides, the CDR3 is TGTGCCAGCAGCATGGTAGCGTATGACAATGAGCAGTTCTTC.

In its sample, this clonotype was seen a few times. The chain is built from TRBV20-1 and TRBJ2-3, with 7 positions matching TRBD1. The germline V gene has CDR1 DFQATT and CDR2 SNEGSKA (reference sequence). This CDR3 comprises 12 residues. V lost 3 bases to trimming and J lost 5 bases; unmatched junction nucleotides: 2. CDR3 protein: CSASHRGDTQYF. The CDR3 DNA reads as TGCAGTGCTAGCCACAGGGGAGATACGCAGTATTTT.

The sample holds a few counts of this clonotype. The chain's CDR3 is CASSFLAGSTDTQYF. The CDR3 nucleotides are TGTGCCAGCAGTTTTTTAGCGGGATCCACAGATACGCAGTATTTT. The chain links TRBV12-3 or TRBV12-4 to TRBJ2-3, with 8 bases that match TRBD2. The J segment lost 2 bases and the V segment lost 3 bases, leaving 4 bases of the junction unmatched. The CDR3 loop spans 15 amino acids.

This chain links TRBV28 with TRBJ2-3, with 8 bases that match TRBD2. The CDR3 consists of 17 residues. From germline, CDR1 is MDHEN and CDR2 SYDVKM. V lost 7 bases and J lost 1; bases outside the gene matches: 13. DNA of the CDR3: TGTGCCAGCACCGGGGGGAGCGGGAGTAGAGGCACAGATACGCAGTATTTT. Translation: CASTGGSGSRGTDTQYF.

V usage is TRBV19 and J usage is TRBJ2-1; the match to TRBD1 covers 7 bases. This CDR3 spans 14 amino acids. Germline trimming cut 1 base from V and 3 bases from J; bases unmatched to any gene: 0. Germline CDR1 is LNHDA and CDR2 is SQIVND (reference sequence). CDR3 coding DNA: TGTGCCAGTAGTATAGGGGACAGCTACAATGAGCAGTTCTTC. Translated: CASSIGDSYNEQFF. The full variable domain, rest sourced from reference TRBV19 and TRBJ2-1, is DGGITQSPKYLFRKEGQNVTLSCEQNLNHDAMYWYRQDPGQGLRLIYYSQIVNDFQKGDIAEGYSVSREKKESFPLTVTSAQKNPTAFYLCASSIGDSYNEQFFGPGTRLTVL.

The chain is built from TRBV6-1 and TRBJ2-5; tentatively, D is TRBD1 (6 bases). V gave up 6 bases and J gave up 4 bases, with 21 bases separating them. CDR3 size: 16 residues. Germline V gene lookup returns CDR1 MNHNS and CDR2 SASEGT. The CDR3 region is CASRMTRAGARETQYF. The CDR3 nucleotides read TGTGCCAGCAGAATGACCCGGGCAGGGGCCAGAGAGACCCAGTACTTC.